This T cell receptor beta chain was identified in a study of Ad26.COV2.S vaccination and SARS-CoV-2 variants. Looking at the study overall: The vaccine Ad26.COV2.S was put into the muscle once, or twice with 56 days between. Whole-study findings and limits: Vaccine recipients had higher spike-specific TCR breadth than placebo recipients.

CDR1 LGHDT and CDR2 YNNKEL come from the germline V gene (reference sequence). V was shortened by 6 bases and J by 6 bases, with 9 bases between the two germline ends. This CDR3 spans 13 amino acids. Libraries were prepared by immunoSEQ multiplex PCR; TCRdb keeps only in-frame clonotypes and omits some of them. The data show 450,000 to 550,000 clones, approximately 92% seen once. Notes on this clone: Its antigen is unknown.

Treatment reported: roughly 19 received Ad26.COV2.S at low or high dose, single or two shots; about 5 received placebo; per-sample allocation not given. Samples came from day 63 after the first vaccine or placebo injection. The starting material was peripheral blood, obtained in a trial of Ad26.COV2.S vaccine versus placebo. The chain combines TRBV3-1 (or the pseudogene TRBV3-2) with TRBJ1-6, with unresolved D. The origin of this receptor is a person aged 18 to 65 who received the Ad26.COV2.S COVID-19 vaccine or a placebo. The CDR3 protein is CASSLEPNSPLHF. As DNA, the CDR3 is TGTGCCAGCAGTCTCGAACCTAATTCACCCCTCCACTTT.